This TCR beta chain originates from a study of cytomegalovirus exposure and HLA in healthy donors. Concerning this clone: As yet, its antigen is unknown.

Broader study findings: There were some public TCRs occurring in many donors, but most TCR sequences were rare. Reports described diagnosis of cytomegalovirus status by the classifier as highly specific and sensitive.

TCRdb keeps only in-frame clones here, not all; method: immunoSEQ multiplex PCR. The table includes 100,000 to 150,000 clones, around 90% detected once. The CDR3 consists of 15 residues. The germline V gene has CDR1 MNHEY and CDR2 SMNVEV (reference sequence). V trimming: 6 bases; J trimming: 2 bases; junction bases outside the gene matches: 7. Sequenced material: PBMCs. This sequence originates from a woman aged 18-29 years in good health and CMV-seronegative. The rearrangement uses TRBV27 and TRBJ2-1; TRBD2 aligns across 7 bases. The CDR3 region is CASRWGGDTYNEQFF. The CDR3 region has the DNA TGTGCCAGCAGATGGGGGGGAGACACCTACAATGAGCAGTTCTTC.